This T cell receptor beta chain emerged from a study of cytomegalovirus exposure and HLA in healthy donors. Looked up from germline, CDR1 is SGHAT and CDR2 is FQNNGV. J lost 4 bases, V lost 6 bases, and 7 bases had no gene match. The CDR3 spans 14 residues. Whole-study findings and limits: Rates of TCR association differed by HLA locus in a later analysis, with DRB1 highest and HLA-C lowest. Presence/absence analysis assumed near-uniform sequencing depth across donors.

Of note for this clone: Its specificity is unknown. Additional DNA sequences in this sample encode the identical CDR3.

The PCR employed 60 Vbeta primers together with 13 Jbeta primers. TCRdb's copy holds only in-frame clones and misses some; the assay was immunoSEQ multiplex PCR. This sample carries some 160,000 clones, under 85% of them seen once, and the ten largest clones take about 1.3%. Sequencing was carried out using PBMCs. This TCR was recovered from a woman under 40 in good health and CMV-seronegative. V gene TRBV11-2 combines with J gene TRBJ2-5; TRBD1 matches at 8 bases. The DNA of the CDR3 is TGTGCCAGCAGTCTCGGACAGGGCGGAGAGACCCAGTACTTC. Protein: CASSLGQGGETQYF.